The source of this T cell receptor (beta chain) is a study of T-cell memory formation after mild COVID-19. The table lists this clonotype with a few counts. What it binds is unknown. Broader study findings: Clones that contracted clustered mainly in CM and EM if CD4+ and in EMRA if CD8+.

Each CDR3 protein is one row after TCRdb ran MiXCR on the 5' RACE reads. The table records 450,000 to 650,000 distinct CDR3 sequences, about 20% of them present only once. V shed 0 bases and J shed 5 bases, with 3 bases lying between them. The CDR3 totals 12 residues. Germline lookup yields CDR1 MGHRA and CDR2 YSYEKL. The rearrangement uses TRBV4-1 and TRBJ2-3; D call uncertain. Sequences were obtained from PBMCs or a T cell subset sorted from them (not recorded which). The clonotype comes from an adult woman who had mild COVID-19 (a few samples of this study predate the infection). Cell type and time point are not known. CDR3 DNA sequence: TGCGCCAGCAGCCAAGAGGTAGATACGCAGTATTTT. It translates to CASSQEVDTQYF.